The present entry profiles one T cell receptor (beta chain) with its context. These data originate in a study of blood T cell repertoires in COVID-19. Measured with immunoSEQ multiplex PCR; TCRdb has only the in-frame clones, and not every one. The table shows about 200,000 clones, with 87% occurring only once. V dropped 4 bases and J dropped 0; count of bases not matched to a gene: 6. The CDR3 spans 15 residues. Germline V CDR1 and CDR2: SGHKS, YYEKEE (reference sequence). The TCR was taken from a woman aged 25 to 39 who had recovered from COVID-19. This chain joins TRBV5-5 and TRBJ1-1, with 7 bases fitting TRBD1. Sequences were obtained from PBMCs or T cells enriched from blood (not recorded which). The CDR3 region has the DNA TGTGCCAGCAGCGTGACAGGGTACTTGAACACTGAAGCTTTCTTT. Protein product: CASSVTGYLNTEAFF.